A single sample is the source of the 3 T cell receptor beta chains below, sequenced in a study of control samples from healthy donors and cancer patients. Profiling relied on immunoSEQ multiplex PCR, and the TCRdb table lists in-frame clones only, not all of them. Of 150,000 to 200,000 clones in the sample, 91% were seen once. The sample comprised blood. The receptors stem from a woman between 40 and 55 years old in good health.

The rearrangement links TRBV10-2 to TRBJ1-6; 7 nucleotides line up with TRBD1. The CDR3 is 14 residues long. Germline CDR1 reads WSHSY; CDR2 reads SAAADI. V was clipped by 8 bases and J by 4 bases; unmatched bases: 5. For the CDR3, the DNA is TGCGCCAGCTCCCCGGGACAGTATAATTCACCCCTCCACTTT. This codes for CASSPGQYNSPLHF.

This chain uses TRBV5-1 with TRBJ2-2, with D perhaps TRBD1 (6 bases). CDR1 is SGHRS and CDR2 is YFSETQ in the germline V gene. Trimming stripped 6 bases from V and 5 bases from J, with 11 bases between. The CDR3 is made up of 13 amino acids. The CDR3 spells CASTGVLTGELFF. In DNA, the CDR3 is TGCGCCAGCACAGGGGTTTTAACCGGGGAGCTGTTTTTT.

This chain connects TRBV27 to TRBJ2-3; TRBD1 or TRBD2 may be the D gene (6 bases each). The germline V and J ends were trimmed by 11 bases and 0 bases, with 15 bases remaining between them. In germline, CDR1 is MNHEY, CDR2 SMNVEV (reference sequence). This CDR3 spans 14 amino acids. This CDR3 is CASRRGVSTDTQYF. The CDR3 nucleotides are TGTGCCTCCCGGAGGGGGGTCAGCACAGATACGCAGTATTTT.